This T cell receptor beta chain stems from a study of blood T cells in healthy people across ages. Study information: Per two T cells, about one barcoded beta molecule was captured through template switching. General study points: Possibly, changes in expanded clonotypes were confounded because donor CMV status was unknown.

Staff drew 9 to 10 milliliters of peripheral blood from each donor. A J-beta primer mix and a sample-barcoded 5' primer were used in a second PCR of roughly 6 to 11 cycles. TCRdb called the 5' RACE reads again in MiXCR, with one record for every CDR3 protein. The sample yields under 2 million distinct CDR3 sequences, approximately 32% seen once. As concerns this clonotype: As yet, its antigen is unknown.

The sequencing sample was made of blood. This clonotype was sampled from a woman aged 25 to 45 in good health.

The CDR3 reads CSVIQGSQPQHF. The CDR3 bases are TGCAGCGTAATACAGGGGAGTCAGCCCCAGCATTTT. The chain employs TRBV29-1 and TRBJ1-5; 7 bases line up with TRBD1. Germline CDR1 and CDR2: SQVTM and ANQGSEA. The junction had 5 bases not matched to a gene; V was cut back by 6 bases and J by 6 bases. The CDR3 spans 12 residues.